One and the same sample provided the 25 T cell receptor beta chains below, sequenced in a study of human T cells and chemical hapten exposure. Specified time point: patch test 3, about 24 weeks after DPC sensitization. Documented treatment: therapeutic diphenylcyclopropenone sensitization with weekly scalp DPC. TCRdb redid the calling of the RACE reads with MiXCR, one entry per CDR3 protein. This table has 150,000 to 200,000 distinct CDR3 sequences, approximately 24% appearing once. Sequenced material: whole blood, taken in connection with sensitization to the hapten diphenylcyclopropenone (DPC). These receptors came from a woman between 35 and 50 years old with alopecia areata. Some clones in this sample may be carry-over from other donors' samples.

J is TRBJ2-5 and V is TRBV7-2; no clear D. The ends were cut back, 4 bases at V and 5 bases at J, with 17 bases in the middle. Germline V gene lookup returns CDR1 SGHTA and CDR2 FQGNSA. The CDR3 extends over 15 amino acids. The CDR3 coding sequence is TGTGCCAGCAGCTACTCTGCTATCGGTTGGGAGACCCAGTACTTC. Amino acids: CASSYSAIGWETQYF. Complete variable domain (other parts from reference TRBV7-2 and TRBJ2-5): GAGVSQSPSNKVTEKGKDVELRCDPISGHTALYWYRQSLGQGLEFLIYFQGNSAPDKSGLPSDRFSAERTGGSVSTLTIQRTQQEDSAVYLCASSYSAIGWETQYFGPGTRLLVL.

This clonotype was detected only a few times. The chain employs TRBV27 and TRBJ1-4; 10 bases are a match to TRBD1. CDR1 is MNHEY, CDR2 SMNVEV, per germline (reference sequence). V lost 0 bases, J lost 5 bases, and 3 bases stayed unmatched. The CDR3 is made up of 16 amino acids. The CDR3 sequence: CASSLSGQGRNEKLFF. The CDR3 DNA sequence: TGTGCCAGCAGTTTATCGGGACAGGGGAGGAATGAAAAACTGTTTTTT.

This clonotype came up a few times. CDR3 sequence (DNA): TGTGCCAGCTCACCTGGGACAGGGAGCATGAACACTGAAGCTTTCTTT. Protein sequence: CASSPGTGSMNTEAFF. The chain carries TRBV18 and TRBJ1-1; 9 bases align to TRBD1. V gave up 3 bases and J gave up 0 bases; unmatched junction bases: 5. The CDR3 runs 16 residues. The germline V gene encodes CDR1 KGHSH and CDR2 LQKENI.

V and J are TRBV6-2 or TRBV6-3 and TRBJ2-3; unclear D gene. The CDR3 sequence is 12 residues long. Germline V lookup: CDR1 MNHEY, CDR2 SVGEGT. The V gene lost 5 bases and the J gene lost 6 bases, with 9 bases spanning the gap. The CDR3 loop is CASSQAWDTQYF. In DNA, the CDR3 is TGTGCCAGCAGTCAGGCCTGGGATACGCAGTATTTT.

V and J are TRBV12-3 or TRBV12-4 and TRBJ2-3; the match to TRBD2 covers 13 bases. The ends lost 7 bases at V and 3 bases at J; junction bases unmatched: 7. The CDR3 spans 16 residues. For the CDR3, the DNA is TGTGCCAGCACCTCAGGACTAGCGGGAGTGACAGATACGCAGTATTTT. This encodes CASTSGLAGVTDTQYF.

With regard to this clonotype: One end of the junction varies from germline; a read error may be responsible. The chain links TRBV7-7 to TRBJ2-7, with 12 bases matching TRBD2. CDR3 length: 13 residues. Germline CDR1 is SSHAT and CDR2 is FNYEAQ (reference sequence). The CDR3 DNA reads TGTGCTAGCAGCGATGGACTAGCGGGAGAGCAGTACTTC. Amino acids: CASSDGLAGEQYF.

The V call is TRBV4-3, the J call TRBJ2-7; 7 positions agree with TRBD1. The CDR3 runs 17 residues. V shed 0 bases, J shed 2 bases, and the junction held 10 bases outside the gene matches. CDR1 is LGHNA and CDR2 is YSLEER in the germline V gene. CDR3 nucleotide sequence: TGCGCCAGCAGCCAAGATATTTTGGGACAGAACCCCTACGAGCAGTACTTC. This codes for CASSQDILGQNPYEQYF.

This chain uses TRBV4-1 with TRBJ2-5; D is perhaps TRBD1 or TRBD2 (6 bases each). This CDR3 spans 18 amino acids. The germline V gene encodes CDR1 MGHRA and CDR2 YSYEKL. V was pared by 0 bases and J by 4 bases, with 21 bases between. CDR3 amino acids: CASSQDFSGAPSGETQYF. In nucleotides, the CDR3 is TGCGCCAGCAGCCAAGATTTTTCGGGGGCGCCCTCGGGAGAGACCCAGTACTTC.

The chain carries TRBV5-1 and TRBJ2-7; 12 bases line up with TRBD2. V lost 0 bases, J lost 3 bases, and 4 bases stayed unmatched. The CDR3 is made up of 16 amino acids. The germline V gene has CDR1 SGHRS and CDR2 YFSETQ. The CDR3 region is CASSLASGLAGYEQYF. CDR3 in DNA: TGCGCCAGCAGCTTGGCCTCGGGACTAGCGGGCTACGAGCAGTACTTC. Full variable domain (outside the CDR3, taken from reference TRBV5-1 and TRBJ2-7): KAGVTQTPRYLIKTRGQQVTLSCSPISGHRSVSWYQQTPGQGLQFLFEYFSETQRNKGNFPGRFSGRQFSNSRSEMNVSTLELGDSALYLCASSLASGLAGYEQYFGPGTRLTVT.

This clonotype was detected only a few times. CDR3 nucleotides: TGTGCCAGCAGCTCACCAAGGGGCAATGGGGAGCTGTTTTTT. Amino acid sequence: CASSSPRGNGELFF. This chain links TRBV11-3 with TRBJ2-2, with D possibly matching TRBD1 (5 bases). The V and J ends lost 4 bases and 8 bases respectively, with 14 bases between them. CDR1 SGHNT and CDR2 YENEEA come from the germline V gene. This CDR3 region has 14 residues.

The J gene is TRBJ2-1, the V gene TRBV29-1; D is undetermined. Between the trimmed V and J ends, which lost 7 bases and 9 bases, there was a span of 10 bases. The CDR3 contains 10 residues. From germline, CDR1 is SQVTM and CDR2 ANQGSEA. CDR3 DNA: TGCAGCGCTGTAATCGTTGAGCAGTTCTTC. Translated, it gives CSAVIVEQFF.

The chain uses TRBV28 and TRBJ1-5; D is unresolved. This CDR3 is 15 amino acids long. The germline V gene encodes CDR1 MDHEN and CDR2 SYDVKM. Trimming removed 8 bases at V and 1 base at J, with 15 bases between. This CDR3 reads CASSALDRSNQPQHF. CDR3 DNA sequence: TGTGCCAGCTCGGCTTTGGACCGCAGCAATCAGCCCCAGCATTTT. The variable domain in full, completed from reference TRBV28 and TRBJ1-5, reads DVKVTQSSRYLVKRTGEKVFLECVQDMDHENMFWYRQDPGLGLRLIYFSYDVKMKEKGDIPEGYSVSREKKERFSLILESASTNQTSMYLCASSALDRSNQPQHFGDGTRLSIL.

Only a few counts were recorded for this clonotype. The V call is TRBV5-5, the J call TRBJ1-2; D not resolved. The CDR3 loop spans 14 amino acids. V lost 6 bases and J lost 3, with 15 bases in between. Germline values: CDR1 SGHKS, CDR2 YYEKEE (reference sequence). The CDR3 loop reads CASKNSLDDYGYTF. In nucleotides, the CDR3 is TGTGCCAGCAAGAATAGTTTGGACGACTATGGCTACACCTTC.

In this sample, this clonotype turned up once. The chain employs TRBV7-3 and TRBJ2-1; the match to TRBD2 covers 13 bases. Losses at the gene ends were 5 bases for V and 10 bases for J; bases not matched to a gene: 11. Germline V gene sequence: CDR1 SGHTA, CDR2 FQGTGA. The CDR3 has 16 amino acids. The CDR3 DNA is TGTGCCAGCAGCGCAACCGGGACTAGCGGGATAGGGGAGCAGTTCTTC. The encoded protein is CASSATGTSGIGEQFF.

This clonotype showed up just a few times. The rearrangement uses TRBV10-3 and TRBJ2-7; no clear D. Deletions cut 0 bases from V and 6 bases from J, with 9 bases between. Germline CDR1 ENHRY, CDR2 SYGVKD. This CDR3 comprises 13 residues. CDR3: CAISESGKPEQYF. In DNA, the CDR3 is TGTGCCATCAGTGAGTCGGGGAAACCCGAGCAGTACTTC.

The rearrangement joins TRBV7-8 to TRBJ2-1; TRBD1 might be the D (7 bases). The CDR3 extends over 16 amino acids. Germline assignment: CDR1 SGHVS and CDR2 FQNEAQ. Trimming removed 4 bases at V and 4 bases at J, with 17 bases between. The DNA of the CDR3 is TGTGCCAGCAGCTCCCTACAGGGGAGGTCTTACAATGAGCAGTTCTTC. Encoded protein: CASSSLQGRSYNEQFF.

V and J are TRBV7-9 and TRBJ2-3; 7 positions agree with TRBD1. V dropped 4 bases and J dropped 2; count of bases not matched to a gene: 9. This CDR3 has 16 residues. The germline V gene has CDR1 SEHNR and CDR2 FQNEAQ (reference sequence). The CDR3 DNA sequence: TGTGCCAGCAGCTCCGGACAGGCCCCTCACACAGATACGCAGTATTTT. This translates into CASSSGQAPHTDTQYF.

This clonotype was observed a handful of times. The rearrangement joins TRBV20-1 to TRBJ2-7, with a possible D match to TRBD1 (5 bases). The CDR3 extends over 11 amino acids. V lost 1 base to trimming and J lost 5 bases, with 6 bases between them. Germline assignment: CDR1 DFQATT and CDR2 SNEGSKA (reference sequence). CDR3 amino acids: CSARVRDEQYF. In DNA, the CDR3 is TGCAGTGCTAGAGTCAGGGACGAGCAGTACTTC.

The genes are TRBV29-1 and TRBJ2-7; TRBD2 is a possible D gene (6 bases). CDR1 and CDR2 (germline): SQVTM, ANQGSEA. The CDR3 loop spans 12 amino acids. Written as DNA, the CDR3 is TGCTCCACGGCGCAGGGTAGCGGCGAGCAGTACTTC. Translation: CSTAQGSGEQYF.

Concerning this clonotype itself: A much larger clonotype is one base distant, so this may be a read error. The rearrangement uses TRBV2 and TRBJ2-5; maybe TRBD2 (5 bases). CDR1 and CDR2 from the germline V gene are SNHLY and FYNNEI. This CDR3 region has 12 residues. CDR3 amino acids: CASGGLQETHYF. In DNA, the CDR3 is TGTGCCAGCGGAGGACTTCAAGAGACCCATTACTTC.

V usage is TRBV10-3 and J usage is TRBJ1-2; no clear D. The V and J ends lost 3 bases and 10 bases respectively, with 21 bases between them. The germline V gene has CDR1 ENHRY and CDR2 SYGVKD. This CDR3 is 15 amino acids long. The CDR3 region has the DNA TGTGCCATCAGTGACCCCCCGGGGTCAGGACTAGCCTACACCTTC. Protein: CAISDPPGSGLAYTF.

This chain links TRBV2 with TRBJ2-2; D unresolved. CDR1 SNHLY and CDR2 FYNNEI come from the germline V gene. V lost 4 bases to trimming and J lost 7 bases, with 10 bases between them. CDR3 length equals 13 residues. For the CDR3, the DNA is TGTGCCAGCAGTGCCGAAACCTGCGGGGAGCTGTTTTTT. As protein: CASSAETCGELFF. Full variable domain (outside the CDR3, taken from reference TRBV2 and TRBJ2-2): EPEVTQTPSHQVTQMGQEVILRCVPISNHLYFYWYRQILGQKVEFLVSFYNNEISEKSEIFDDQFSVERPDGSNFTLKIRSTKLEDSAMYFCASSAETCGELFFGEGSRLTVL.

The rearrangement joins TRBV5-1 to TRBJ2-7; maybe TRBD1 (5 bases). CDR3 length: 14 residues. The V and J ends lost 2 bases and 3 bases respectively, with 12 bases between them. Germline values: CDR1 SGHRS, CDR2 YFSETQ. The DNA of the CDR3 is TGCGCCAGCAGCTTAGGGGTGCCTGGCTACGAGCAGTACTTC. It codes for CASSLGVPGYEQYF.

The chain recombines TRBV29-1 with TRBJ2-5; D uncertain. From germline, CDR1 is SQVTM and CDR2 ANQGSEA. V lost 6 bases to trimming and J lost 5 bases, with 16 bases between them. The CDR3 length is 13 residues. Here the CDR3 reads CSVIPSARETQYF. The CDR3 DNA sequence: TGCAGCGTCATCCCGTCAGCGCGGGAGACCCAGTACTTC.

This chain uses TRBV7-2 with TRBJ1-6; D call uncertain. Trimming removed 5 bases at V and 7 bases at J, with 18 bases between. CDR1 and CDR2 (germline): SGHTA, FQGNSA. CDR3 size: 16 residues. The CDR3 region is CASSLSGIRRNSPLHF. CDR3 bases: TGTGCCAGCAGCCTCTCGGGGATCAGGAGGAATTCACCCCTCCACTTT. Supplemented by reference TRBV7-2 and TRBJ1-6, the full variable domain reads GAGVSQSPSNKVTEKGKDVELRCDPISGHTALYWYRQSLGQGLEFLIYFQGNSAPDKSGLPSDRFSAERTGGSVSTLTIQRTQQEDSAVYLCASSLSGIRRNSPLHFGNGTRLTVT.